Below, 14 T cell receptor beta chains from the same sample are listed, as sequenced in a study of vaccination and CD4 T cells after COVID-19. Treatment specified: roughly 10-day PBMC culture with coronavirus spike peptide pools or control peptides (ViraFEST assay). Once obtained from cultured CD4+ T cells, the DNA was sequenced using the Oncomine TCR Beta short-read assay. TCRdb called the PCR reads again in MiXCR, with one record for every CDR3 protein. Here the sample spans about 19,000 distinct CDR3 sequences, about 77% being singletons. Their specific antigens are unknown. The source material was CD4+ T cells from blood, cultured in vitro, sampled after SARS-CoV-2 vaccination. The receptors originated from a human donor who received a COVID-19 vaccine.

This sequence joins TRBV5-6 and TRBJ1-1; 7 bases align to TRBD1. Trimming removed 3 bases from V and 4 bases from J; junction bases left unmatched: 12. CDR1 is SGHDT and CDR2 is YYEEEE in the germline V gene. This CDR3 spans 16 amino acids. This CDR3 is CASSSLYRGKSTEAFF. The CDR3 DNA reads as TGTGCCAGCAGCTCCCTGTACAGGGGCAAGAGCACTGAAGCTTTCTTT.

The rearrangement joins TRBV21-1 to TRBJ2-7; the table's D call, TRBD2, was not checked against the DNA. TRBV21-1 is reported as a pseudogene. This CDR3 is built from 15 residues. CDR3 sequence reads: CASSIKASGSYEQYF. In DNA, the CDR3 is TGTGCCAGCAGCATAAAGGCTAGCGGGTCTTACGAGCAGTACTTC.

The rearrangement joins TRBV19 to TRBJ1-2, with no clear D. The V gene's germline CDR1 is LNHDA and CDR2 SQIVND (reference sequence). The CDR3 contains 13 residues. V gave up 5 bases and J gave up 8 bases, with 15 bases separating them. The CDR3 DNA is TGTGCCAGTAGTGATTGGGAGGGTTGGGGCTACACCTTC. It yields the protein CASSDWEGWGYTF.

This chain links TRBV20-1 with TRBJ1-5; no clear D. Germline CDR1 and CDR2: DFQATT and SNEGSKA (reference sequence). V dropped 2 bases and J dropped 5 bases, with 10 bases sitting between them. The CDR3 is made up of 13 amino acids. CDR3 amino acids: CSARSRTDQPQHF. In DNA, the CDR3 is TGCAGTGCTAGATCTCGGACTGATCAGCCCCAGCATTTT.

The genes are TRBV2 and TRBJ1-2, with 9 bases fitting TRBD1. Germline values: CDR1 SNHLY, CDR2 FYNNEI. The V and J ends lost 6 bases and 7 bases, in that order; junction bases with no gene match: 3. CDR3 length: 12 amino acids. CDR3 nucleotides: TGTGCCAGCAGACAGGGGGCGGGTGGCTACACCTTC. Its protein is CASRQGAGGYTF.

This clonotype has more than one count but fewer than ten. The V call is TRBV19, the J call TRBJ1-2; 11 nucleotides align to TRBD1. V trimming: 8 bases; J trimming: 4 bases; junction bases outside the gene matches: 3. The germline gives CDR1 LNHDA, CDR2 SQIVND (reference sequence). The CDR3 runs to 13 residues. CDR3 coding DNA: TGTGCCAGTGCCGGGACAGGGGGCTATGGCTACACCTTC. This codes for CASAGTGGYGYTF.

This clonotype came up a few times. This chain joins TRBV20-1 and TRBJ1-5; D unresolved. Germline V gene data show CDR1 as DFQATT and CDR2 as SNEGSKA (reference sequence). This CDR3 is built from 12 residues. Trimming cost V 2 bases and J 4 bases, with 6 bases left between them. The CDR3 region has the DNA TGCAGTGCTAGATCGGGTAATCAGCCCCAGCATTTT. Amino acid sequence: CSARSGNQPQHF.

The CDR3 DNA sequence: TGTGCCTGGGCCACAGGGGCGGCTGGAAACACCATATATTTT. Residues: CAWATGAAGNTIYF. V usage is TRBV30 and J usage is TRBJ1-3; TRBD1 agrees at 7 bases. CDR3 length: 14 amino acids. V dropped 5 bases and J dropped 2; count of bases not matched to a gene: 6. CDR1 is GTSNPN, CDR2 SVGIG, per germline (reference sequence). Drawing the rest from reference TRBV30 and TRBJ1-3, the complete variable domain is SQTIHQWPATLVQPVGSPLSLECTVEGTSNPNLYWYRQAAGRGLQLLFYSVGIGQISSEVPQNLSASRPQDRQFILSSKKLLLSDSGFYLCAWATGAAGNTIYFGEGSWLTVV.

This clonotype was recorded once. The V gene is TRBV19, the J gene TRBJ1-3, with D tentatively TRBD1 (6 bases). The CDR3 runs 15 residues. With 4 bases removed from V and 4 bases from J, the gap between germline ends came to 14 bases. Germline-derived CDR1 and CDR2 are LNHDA and SQIVND (reference sequence). CDR3 nucleotide sequence: TGTGCCAGTAGTAGACAGGCCTTGCCCGGAAACACCATATATTTT. As protein: CASSRQALPGNTIYF. Together with reference TRBV19 and TRBJ1-3, the CDR3 gives the full variable domain: DGGITQSPKYLFRKEGQNVTLSCEQNLNHDAMYWYRQDPGQGLRLIYYSQIVNDFQKGDIAEGYSVSREKKESFPLTVTSAQKNPTAFYLCASSRQALPGNTIYFGEGSWLTVV.

This clonotype was detected a few times. V and J are TRBV7-2 and TRBJ2-5; 8 bases are a match to TRBD1. Germline CDR1 SGHTA, CDR2 FQGNSA. This CDR3 region has 18 residues. V shed 5 bases, J shed 7 bases, and the junction held 21 bases outside the gene matches. The CDR3: CASSEVTGAGSGDVTQYF. The CDR3 nucleotides read TGTGCCAGCAGCGAAGTGACAGGGGCAGGGAGTGGTGATGTGACCCAGTACTTC.

The genes are TRBV12-3 or TRBV12-4 and TRBJ1-5; TRBD1 matches 9 bases. CDR3 size: 15 residues. V gave up 2 bases and J gave up 4 bases; unmatched junction bases: 3. The CDR3 region has the DNA TGTGCCAGCAGTTTACTGGGACAGGGTAATCAGCCCCAGCATTTT. It encodes CASSLLGQGNQPQHF.

The rearrangement uses TRBV6-1 and TRBJ2-7; TRBD1 matches at 9 bases. With 6 bases clipped from V and 1 base from J, the junction kept 1 base outside the gene matches. The CDR3 totals 13 residues. The germline V gene encodes CDR1 MNHNS and CDR2 SASEGT. The CDR3 region is CASRGQGSYEQYF. The CDR3, as DNA: TGTGCCAGCAGGGGACAGGGTTCCTACGAGCAGTACTTC.

This chain connects TRBV10-3 to TRBJ1-1, with D perhaps TRBD1 (6 bases). The germline gives CDR1 ENHRY, CDR2 SYGVKD. The CDR3 length is 15 residues. V was cut by 3 bases and J by 2 bases, with 13 bases left in between. DNA for the CDR3: TGTGCCATCAGTGATACCTACAGGGACAACACTGAAGCTTTCTTT. It translates to CAISDTYRDNTEAFF.

This chain joins TRBV5-8 and TRBJ2-5; TRBD1 or TRBD2 may be the D gene (5 bases each). The CDR3 has 14 residues. Trimming removed 4 bases from V and 5 bases from J, with 15 bases in between. The germline CDR1 and CDR2 sequences are SGHTS and YDEGEE. The CDR3 DNA sequence: TGTGCCAGCAGCGCGCCCGGGGCCTGGGAGACCCAGTACTTC. Amino acids: CASSAPGAWETQYF. Based on the CDR3 plus reference TRBV5-8 and TRBJ2-5, the full variable domain is EAGVTQSPTHLIKTRGQQATLRCSPISGHTSVYWYQQALGLGLQFLLWYDEGEERNRGNFPPRFSGRQFPNYSSELNVNALELEDSALYLCASSAPGAWETQYFGPGTRLLVL.